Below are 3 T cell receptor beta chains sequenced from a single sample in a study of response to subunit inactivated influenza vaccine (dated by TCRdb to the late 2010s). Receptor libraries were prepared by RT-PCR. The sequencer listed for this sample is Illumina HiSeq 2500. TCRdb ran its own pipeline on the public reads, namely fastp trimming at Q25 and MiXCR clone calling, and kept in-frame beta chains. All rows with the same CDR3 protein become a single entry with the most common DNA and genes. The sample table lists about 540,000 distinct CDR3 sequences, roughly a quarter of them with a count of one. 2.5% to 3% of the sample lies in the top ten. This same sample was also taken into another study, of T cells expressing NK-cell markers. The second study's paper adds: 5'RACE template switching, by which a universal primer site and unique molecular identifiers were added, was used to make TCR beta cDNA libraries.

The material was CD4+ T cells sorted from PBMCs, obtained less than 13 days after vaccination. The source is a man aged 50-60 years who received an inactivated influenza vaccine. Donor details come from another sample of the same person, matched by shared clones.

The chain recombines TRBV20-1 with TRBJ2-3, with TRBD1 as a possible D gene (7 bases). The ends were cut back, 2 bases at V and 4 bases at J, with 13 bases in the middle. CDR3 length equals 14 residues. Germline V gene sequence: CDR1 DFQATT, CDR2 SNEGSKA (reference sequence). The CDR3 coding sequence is TGCAGTGCTAGACTGACTAGGGGGCCAGATACGCAGTATTTT. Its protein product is CSARLTRGPDTQYF.

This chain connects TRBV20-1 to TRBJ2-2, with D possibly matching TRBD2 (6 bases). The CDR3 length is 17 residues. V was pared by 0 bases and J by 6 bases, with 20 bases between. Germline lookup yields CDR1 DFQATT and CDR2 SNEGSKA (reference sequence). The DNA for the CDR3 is TGCAGTGCTAGAGACCCTCTTAGGAGTTCGGGGGCCGGGGAGCTGTTTTTT. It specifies CSARDPLRSSGAGELFF.

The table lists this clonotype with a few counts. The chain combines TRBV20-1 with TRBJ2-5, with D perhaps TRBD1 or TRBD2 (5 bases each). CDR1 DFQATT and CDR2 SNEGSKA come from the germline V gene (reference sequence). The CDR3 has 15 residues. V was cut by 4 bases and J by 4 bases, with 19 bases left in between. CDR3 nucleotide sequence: TGCAGTGCTACCCCCCGGGACCCCTTAGGAGAGACCCAGTACTTC. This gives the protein CSATPRDPLGETQYF.